These T cell receptor beta chains were read from a single sample in a study of blood T cell repertoires in COVID-19. Data came from immunoSEQ multiplex PCR; TCRdb stores just in-frame clones and leaves some out. The sample lists some 80,000 clones; roughly 80% were seen once. The sample was peripheral blood. The receptor source for this set is a man aged 55 to 69 with active or convalescent COVID-19. The CDR3 runs from the conserved cysteine through the conserved F or W. Each record gives: V gene, clone size, J gene, D gene, CDR3 protein, CDR3 DNA. A D gene is named only where the DNA matches it firmly. Not every row has a clone size; where given, it reads once, few, many or a size class.

V: TRBV6-2/TRBV6-3
size: NA
J: TRBJ2-3
D: NA
CDR3: CASSYLGGSTDTQYF
DNA: TGTGCCAGCAGTTACTTAGGGGGAAGCACAGATACGCAGTATTTT

V: TRBV25-1
size: NA
J: TRBJ1-2
D: TRBD1
CDR3: CASSESAGGIGGYTF
DNA: TGTGCCAGCAGTGAAAGTGCAGGGGGCATAGGTGGCTACACCTTC

V: TRBV2
size: once
J: TRBJ1-1
D: NA
CDR3: CASRSGTEAFF
DNA: TGTGCCAGCAGGTCCGGGACAGAAGCTTTCTTT

V: TRBV7-9
size: once
J: TRBJ2-3
D: NA
CDR3: CASSFFSEADTQYF
DNA: TGTGCCAGCAGCTTCTTCTCTGAGGCAGATACGCAGTATTTT

V: TRBV7-6
size: NA
J: TRBJ2-1
D: NA
CDR3: CASSAEAAEQFF
DNA: TGTGCCAGCAGCGCCGAAGCGGCCGAGCAGTTCTTC

V: TRBV7-9
size: NA
J: TRBJ2-3
D: TRBD2
CDR3: CASSSWTSLADTQYF
DNA: TGTGCCAGCAGCTCTTGGACTAGCCTAGCAGATACGCAGTATTTT

V: TRBV5-4
size: NA
J: TRBJ1-3
D: NA
CDR3: CASSYGLSSGNTIYF
DNA: TGTGCCAGCAGCTACGGACTGAGCTCTGGAAACACCATATATTTT

V: TRBV7-2
size: NA
J: TRBJ2-5
D: NA
CDR3: CASSLNSASAQETQYF
DNA: TGTGCCAGCAGCTTAAACTCGGCTAGCGCTCAAGAGACCCAGTACTTC

V: TRBV4-3
size: NA
J: TRBJ1-6
D: TRBD1
CDR3: CASSPGQGAYYSPLHF
DNA: TGCGCCAGCAGCCCCGGACAGGGGGCCTATTATTCACCCCTCCACTTT

V: TRBV7-2
size: NA
J: TRBJ2-1
D: NA
CDR3: CASSPLGAHNEQFF
DNA: TGTGCCAGCAGCCCCCTTGGGGCACACAATGAGCAGTTCTTC

V: TRBV5-6
size: NA
J: TRBJ2-1
D: NA
CDR3: CASSLPGVRNEQFF
DNA: TGTGCCAGCAGCTTGCCCGGGGTCAGGAATGAGCAGTTCTTC

V: TRBV30
size: NA
J: TRBJ1-2
D: TRBD1
CDR3: CAWSPAGTGDVYGYTF
DNA: TGTGCCTGGAGTCCGGCCGGGACAGGGGACGTCTATGGCTACACCTTC

V: TRBV12-3/TRBV12-4
size: once
J: TRBJ2-1
D: NA
CDR3: CASSTGQYNEQFF
DNA: TGTGCCAGCAGTACCGGACAGTACAATGAGCAGTTCTTC

V: TRBV7-8
size: NA
J: TRBJ1-2
D: TRBD1
CDR3: CASRSRTGGRGYTF
DNA: TGTGCCAGCCGTTCTAGGACAGGAGGACGTGGCTACACCTTC

V: TRBV9
size: few
J: TRBJ1-6
D: NA
CDR3: CASSVGGANSPLHF
DNA: TGTGCCAGCAGCGTTGGAGGGGCTAATTCACCCCTCCACTTT

V: TRBV5-6
size: NA
J: TRBJ1-2
D: TRBD1
CDR3: CASSLGPGQGDYGYTF
DNA: TGTGCCAGCAGCTTGGGGCCCGGACAGGGGGACTATGGCTACACCTTC

V: TRBV5-4
size: NA
J: TRBJ2-5
D: NA
CDR3: CASSRWAEETQYF
DNA: TGTGCCAGCAGCAGATGGGCCGAAGAGACCCAGTACTTC

V: TRBV10-3
size: NA
J: TRBJ1-1
D: TRBD1
CDR3: CAITLGQGPKNTEAFF
DNA: TGTGCCATCACCCTAGGACAGGGGCCAAAGAACACTGAAGCTTTCTTT

V: TRBV10-3
size: NA
J: TRBJ1-5
D: NA
CDR3: CAISAQGQPQHF
DNA: TGTGCCATCAGTGCTCAGGGCCAGCCCCAGCATTTT

V: TRBV7-8
size: NA
J: TRBJ2-7
D: NA
CDR3: CASSSTGYYEQYF
DNA: TGTGCCAGCAGCTCTACGGGGTACTACGAGCAGTACTTC

V: TRBV21-1
size: NA
J: TRBJ2-2
D: NA
CDR3: CASSKWGQGQGANTGELFF
DNA: TGTGCCAGCAGCAAATGGGGGCAGGGCCAAGGGGCGAACACCGGGGAGCTGTTTTTT

V: TRBV14
size: NA
J: TRBJ2-2
D: TRBD1
CDR3: CASSPRTGQTGELFF
DNA: TGTGCCAGCAGCCCCAGGACAGGACAGACCGGGGAGCTGTTTTTT

V: TRBV30
size: NA
J: TRBJ1-1
D: NA
CDR3: CAWRDDGYTEAFF
DNA: TGTGCCTGGAGGGATGACGGGTACACTGAAGCTTTCTTT

V: TRBV5-5
size: few
J: TRBJ2-7
D: TRBD1
CDR3: CASSLASGQGAVEQYF
DNA: TGTGCCAGCAGCTTGGCTTCGGGACAGGGGGCAGTCGAGCAGTACTTC

V: TRBV6-1
size: NA
J: TRBJ2-3
D: TRBD2
CDR3: CASSEAGNSGGWDTQYF
DNA: TGTGCCAGCAGTGAAGCGGGTAATAGCGGGGGATGGGATACGCAGTATTTT

V: TRBV7-3
size: NA
J: TRBJ2-5
D: TRBD2
CDR3: CASSMFGGLAGAETQYF
DNA: TGTGCCAGCAGCATGTTCGGGGGACTAGCGGGGGCTGAGACCCAGTACTTC

V: TRBV19
size: NA
J: TRBJ2-5
D: TRBD2
CDR3: CASSIGGGPSETQYF
DNA: TGTGCCAGTAGTATAGGGGGGGGACCCTCAGAGACCCAGTACTTC

V: TRBV6-5
size: once
J: TRBJ2-1
D: TRBD2
CDR3: CASSSSSGGYNEQFF
DNA: TGTGCCAGCAGTTCCTCTAGCGGGGGCTACAATGAGCAGTTCTTC

V: TRBV10-3
size: NA
J: TRBJ2-7
D: NA
CDR3: CAISESAGVYEQYF
DNA: TGTGCCATCAGTGAGTCAGCAGGGGTCTACGAGCAGTACTTC

V: TRBV13
size: NA
J: TRBJ2-3
D: TRBD2
CDR3: CASSFRAAGGFADTQYF
DNA: TGTGCCAGCAGCTTTCGAGCAGCGGGGGGGTTCGCAGATACGCAGTATTTT

V: TRBV6-5
size: NA
J: TRBJ2-3
D: TRBD1
CDR3: CASSYRQGADTQYF
DNA: TGTGCCAGCAGTTACCGGCAGGGGGCAGATACGCAGTATTTT

V: TRBV5-1
size: NA
J: TRBJ2-2
D: NA
CDR3: CASSKGHWERSLELFF
DNA: TGCGCCAGCAGCAAGGGACATTGGGAAAGAAGTCTCGAGCTGTTTTTT

V: TRBV9
size: once
J: TRBJ2-5
D: NA
CDR3: CASSVDGLETQYF
DNA: TGTGCCAGCAGCGTAGACGGACTAGAGACCCAGTACTTC